What follows describes a single T cell receptor (beta chain). The time point denotes: newly diagnosed GD, antithyroid drugs for less than 3 months. RNA extracted from PBMCs served as the sequencing template. Germline CDR1 reads SGHAT; CDR2 reads FQNNGV. Losses at the gene ends were 6 bases for V and 5 bases for J; bases not matched to a gene: 7. The CDR3 consists of 14 residues. For TCR beta, libraries came from iRepertoire HTBI primers and Arm-PCR of CDR3 regions. TCRdb itself ran the multiplex PCR reads through MiXCR, one entry per CDR3 protein. This sample has 440,000 or so distinct CDR3 sequences, with 15% found just once. The data were obtained in a study of regulatory T cells in long-lasting Graves disease. The same data also contributed to another study, on T cells in Graves' hyperthyroidism and ophthalmopathy. That work adds: Clinical symptoms, serum thyroxine, TRAb, thyroid ultrasound and orbital computed tomography informed diagnoses.

This clonotype was sampled from a woman in her twenties or thirties with Graves disease. This material consisted of peripheral blood mononuclear cells (PBMCs), taken at new diagnosis, from a patient treated with antithyroid drugs. The chain couples TRBV11-2 to TRBJ2-7, with TRBD2 matching over 10 bases. For the CDR3, the DNA is TGTGCCAGCAGTTACTCAACTAGCGGGAACGAGCAGTACTTC. It yields the protein CASSYSTSGNEQYF.